The 30 T cell receptor beta chains reported below all come from one sample, sequenced in a study of blood T cells in healthy people across ages (dated by TCRdb to 2013 to 2016). Library creation used 5' RACE. The sequencing machine was an Illumina HiSeq 2500. A second 7 to 11 cycle PCR used a sample-barcoded 5' primer and a J-beta primer mix. TCRdb reprocessed the public reads (quality trimming at Q25 with fastp, clone calling with MiXCR) and kept in-frame beta chains. Duplicate CDR3 protein sequences are folded into a single record with the most common DNA and genes. For this sample there are hundreds of thousands of distinct CDR3 sequences; 40% to 50% appear just once. The biggest ten clones account for 15% to 25% of the sample. What was sequenced was blood. These receptors originate from a man aged 60 to 75 in good health.

This clonotype has more than one count but fewer than ten. The rearrangement links TRBV5-1 to TRBJ2-1; 15 bases fit TRBD2. Unmatched junction bases numbered 7, after V lost 9 bases and J lost 0 bases. Germline CDR1 is SGHRS and CDR2 is YFSETQ. This CDR3 is built from 17 residues. CDR3 residues: CATAGLAGGSSYNEQFF. The CDR3 bases are TGCGCCACTGCGGGACTAGCGGGGGGTAGCTCCTACAATGAGCAGTTCTTC.

This clonotype was found a few times. The rearrangement joins TRBV3-1 to TRBJ1-2; 8 bases fit TRBD1. Germline assignment: CDR1 LGHDT and CDR2 YNNKEL (reference sequence). The CDR3 is 16 residues long. Trimming took 1 base from V and 2 from J; bases not matched to a gene: 6. CDR3 coding DNA: TGTGCCAGCAGCCAAGTCGGCACAGGGGGAAACTATGGCTACACCTTC. It yields the protein CASSQVGTGGNYGYTF.

This clonotype has only a few counts. Since a much larger clone is just one base distant, this may be a read error. The chain couples TRBV12-3 or TRBV12-4 to TRBJ1-5; D is undetermined. V lost 2 bases and J lost 3, with 11 bases in between. The CDR3 covers 15 residues. CDR3 sequence reads: CASSLKGMDNQPQHF. CDR3 nucleotide sequence: TGTGCCAGCAGTTTAAAAGGTATGGACAATCAGCCCCAGCATTTT.

The rearrangement links TRBV5-8 to TRBJ2-5; no firm D call. Trimming removed 4 bases from V and 11 bases from J, with 18 bases in between. Germline CDR1 SGHTS, CDR2 YDEGEE. The CDR3 is 13 residues long. CDR3 DNA sequence: TGTGCCAGCAGCGTGGCCGCAGTACGAGAGCAGTACTTC. It specifies CASSVAAVREQYF.

The sample holds a few counts of this clonotype. The chain joins TRBV11-3 to TRBJ2-1; 12 bases match TRBD2. V shed 4 bases, J shed 10 bases, and the junction held 14 bases outside the gene matches. The CDR3 consists of 17 residues. In germline, CDR1 is SGHNT, CDR2 YENEEA. The CDR3 sequence is CASSSSALAGGPGEQFF. The CDR3 DNA reads TGTGCCAGCAGCTCCAGCGCCCTAGCGGGGGGGCCTGGGGAGCAGTTCTTC.

This clonotype has more than one count but fewer than ten. This may arise from a read error, as a much more abundant clone is one base away. The chain uses TRBV29-1 and TRBJ2-4; D is ambiguous. Deletions cut 8 bases from V and 0 bases from J, with 17 bases between. The CDR3 covers 15 residues. From germline, CDR1 is SQVTM and CDR2 ANQGSEA. The CDR3 protein is CSPIGRSLAKNIQYF. CDR3 sequence (DNA): TGCAGCCCCATCGGACGTAGTCTAGCCAAAAACATTCAGTACTTC.

The DNA of the CDR3 is TGCAGTGCTTTACTAGCGCTCCCGGAGCAGTACTTC. This encodes CSALLALPEQYF. The chain couples TRBV20-1 to TRBJ2-7; 7 nucleotides align to TRBD2. The CDR3 loop spans 12 amino acids. Germline CDR1 DFQATT, CDR2 SNEGSKA (reference sequence). The V segment lost 5 bases and the J segment 7 bases; nucleotides outside the gene matches: 8.

The rearrangement joins TRBV20-1 to TRBJ2-3, with TRBD2 identical over 7 bases. The junction had 6 bases not matched to a gene; V was cut back by 3 bases and J by 0 bases. This CDR3 is built from 15 residues. Germline lookup yields CDR1 DFQATT and CDR2 SNEGSKA (reference sequence). CDR3 in DNA: TGCAGTGCTAGCGGGGGGACGACTAGCACAGATACGCAGTATTTT. It specifies CSASGGTTSTDTQYF.

This rearrangement joins TRBV9 to TRBJ2-5, with D tentatively TRBD2 (6 bases). This CDR3 has 14 residues. Germline V CDR1 and CDR2: SGDLS, YYNGEE. V lost 3 bases and J lost 7, with 16 bases in between. CDR3 protein: CASSGPGLGGTQYF. The CDR3 nucleotides are TGTGCCAGCAGCGGGCCGGGACTTGGGGGGACCCAGTACTTC. The variable domain in full, with the rest retrieved from reference TRBV9 and TRBJ2-5, is DSGVTQTPKHLITATGQRVTLRCSPRSGDLSVYWYQQSLDQGLQFLIQYYNGEERAKGNILERFSAQQFPDLHSELNLSSLELGDSALYFCASSGPGLGGTQYFGPGTRLLVL.

The chain joins TRBV5-1 to TRBJ1-2; D gene uncertain. Trimming left V 0 bases short and J 4 bases short, with 13 bases between. This CDR3 spans 15 amino acids. The V gene's germline CDR1 is SGHRS and CDR2 YFSETQ. CDR3 protein: CASSLGPTGIYGYTF. The CDR3 region has the DNA TGCGCCAGCAGCTTGGGGCCAACGGGAATCTATGGCTACACCTTC.

This clonotype has only a few counts. CDR3 loop: CASSPVGDGYTF. The DNA for the CDR3 is TGCGCCAGCAGCCCGGTGGGGGATGGCTACACCTTC. The chain couples TRBV5-1 to TRBJ1-2, with D tentatively TRBD1 (5 bases). The CDR3 is 12 residues long. V lost 4 bases to trimming and J lost 6 bases, with 10 bases between them. The germline gives CDR1 SGHRS, CDR2 YFSETQ. Drawing the rest from reference TRBV5-1 and TRBJ1-2, the complete variable domain is KAGVTQTPRYLIKTRGQQVTLSCSPISGHRSVSWYQQTPGQGLQFLFEYFSETQRNKGNFPGRFSGRQFSNSRSEMNVSTLELGDSALYLCASSPVGDGYTFGSGTRLTVV.

The chain joins TRBV20-1 to TRBJ2-3; D may be TRBD1 (5 bases). V lost 0 bases and J 9 bases, leaving 13 bases between the germline ends. Germline V CDR1 and CDR2: DFQATT, SNEGSKA (reference sequence). CDR3 length: 13 amino acids. CDR3 sequence: CSARDWGSYTQYF. CDR3 sequence (DNA): TGCAGTGCTAGAGATTGGGGCAGTTACACGCAGTATTTT.

This clonotype was seen more than once but under ten times. The CDR3 sequence: CSVEEASGKETQYF. CDR3 bases: TGCAGCGTTGAAGAGGCTAGCGGCAAAGAGACCCAGTACTTC. The V gene is TRBV29-1, the J gene TRBJ2-5; TRBD2 agrees at 7 bases. There are 14 residues in the CDR3. Germline V gene data show CDR1 as SQVTM and CDR2 as ANQGSEA. The V segment lost 0 bases and the J segment 3 bases; nucleotides outside the gene matches: 4.

The chain employs TRBV28 and TRBJ2-5; the D is unclear. Germline lookup yields CDR1 MDHEN and CDR2 SYDVKM. The CDR3 spans 12 residues. V lost 5 bases to trimming and J lost 7 bases, with 11 bases between them. The CDR3 DNA follows: TGTGCCAGCAGTCTGGGCTGGGGGACCCAGTACTTC. Translated, it gives CASSLGWGTQYF.

A remark on this clonotype: A read error may produce the germline difference seen at one junction end. This rearrangement joins TRBV28 to TRBJ2-1; D ambiguous. The CDR3 consists of 12 residues. Per germline, CDR1 MDHEN and CDR2 SYDVKM. The CDR3 DNA sequence: TGTGCCAGCAGTCAGTCCTACAAGGAGCAGTTCTTC. Residues: CASSQSYKEQFF.

This chain joins TRBV4-3 and TRBJ1-4; D is uncertain. Germline V gene data show CDR1 as LGHNA and CDR2 as YSLEER. V lost 4 bases and J lost 7, with 22 bases in between. The CDR3 spans 17 residues. Written as DNA, the CDR3 is TGCGCCAGCAGCCCACGGGCCTCTACGAAGCCGGTTGAAAAACTGTTTTTT. Protein: CASSPRASTKPVEKLFF.

The rearrangement uses TRBV7-9 and TRBJ1-2; 8 bases agree with TRBD1. V gave up 5 bases and J gave up 3 bases; unmatched junction bases: 17. The CDR3 runs 18 residues. CDR1 is SEHNR, CDR2 FQNEAQ, per germline (reference sequence). The CDR3 coding sequence is TGTGCCAGCAGCCCCCAGCCCGGCTACAGGGGGGGAGACTATGGCTACACCTTC. Translated: CASSPQPGYRGGDYGYTF.

This clonotype was picked up many times. The V and J genes are TRBV5-4 and TRBJ2-1; weak D call: TRBD2 (5 bases). This CDR3 comprises 14 residues. Germline CDR1 reads SGHNT; CDR2 reads YYREEE (reference sequence). Between the trimmed V and J ends, which lost 1 base and 4 bases, there was a span of 9 bases. Here the CDR3 DNA reads TGTGCCAGCAGCTTGAGGCTAGCATACAATGAGCAGTTCTTC. This encodes CASSLRLAYNEQFF.

This clonotype was counted only a few times. Here the CDR3 DNA reads TGTGCCAGTAGTGTGGGACCGAAGTCTAGCACAGATACGCAGTATTTT. It codes for CASSVGPKSSTDTQYF. J is TRBJ2-3 and V is TRBV19; D may match TRBD1 or TRBD2 (5 bases each). The V gene lost 5 bases and the J gene lost 0 bases, with 15 bases spanning the gap. The CDR3 contains 16 residues. Germline V lookup: CDR1 LNHDA, CDR2 SQIVND (reference sequence).

This rearrangement joins TRBV9 to TRBJ2-7; weak D call: TRBD2 (6 bases). Trimming stripped 0 bases from V and 7 bases from J, with 14 bases between. The CDR3 is 14 amino acids. Germline lookup yields CDR1 SGDLS and CDR2 YYNGEE. CDR3 residues: CASSVESGRREQYF. The CDR3 nucleotides are TGTGCCAGCAGCGTAGAGTCAGGGAGGCGGGAGCAGTACTTC.

In this sample, this clonotype turned up a few times. V is TRBV10-2 and J is TRBJ1-1; no definite D call. Germline values: CDR1 WSHSY, CDR2 SAAADI. The CDR3 is made up of 15 amino acids. V was clipped by 0 bases and J by 7 bases, with 15 bases between them. The CDR3 sequence: CASSESSGRRGEAFF. In DNA form, the CDR3 reads TGCGCCAGCAGTGAGTCGTCTGGGAGGCGAGGTGAAGCTTTCTTT.

V is TRBV27 and J is TRBJ1-6, with D perhaps matching TRBD1 (5 bases). Per germline, CDR1 MNHEY and CDR2 SMNVEV (reference sequence). V was pared by 4 bases and J by 7 bases, with 14 bases between. CDR3 size: 15 residues. CDR3: CASSSTGTANSPLHF. For the CDR3, the DNA is TGTGCCAGCAGTTCAACCGGGACGGCGAATTCACCCCTCCACTTT.

The gene calls are TRBV9 and TRBJ2-4; no firm D call. With 3 bases removed from V and 8 bases from J, the gap between germline ends came to 9 bases. The CDR3 runs to 12 residues. From germline, CDR1 is SGDLS and CDR2 YYNGEE. The CDR3 DNA is TGTGCCAGCAGCGCCGACCTGTACATTCAGTACTTC. It codes for CASSADLYIQYF. Based on the CDR3 plus reference TRBV9 and TRBJ2-4, the full variable domain is DSGVTQTPKHLITATGQRVTLRCSPRSGDLSVYWYQQSLDQGLQFLIQYYNGEERAKGNILERFSAQQFPDLHSELNLSSLELGDSALYFCASSADLYIQYFGAGTRLSVL.

This sequence joins TRBV7-2 and TRBJ1-3; D remains ambiguous. This CDR3 comprises 12 residues. Germline CDR1 reads SGHTA; CDR2 reads FQGNSA. The V and J ends lost 2 bases and 11 bases respectively, with 10 bases between them. The CDR3, as DNA: TGTGCCAGCAGCTTACCTTCTTTGGCCATATATTTT. Amino acids: CASSLPSLAIYF.

This clonotype occurred many times. The chain is built from TRBV5-1 and TRBJ1-1, with a possible D match to TRBD1 (5 bases). CDR3 size: 18 residues. Trimming left V 1 base short and J 1 base short, with 20 bases between. The germline gives CDR1 SGHRS, CDR2 YFSETQ. In DNA, the CDR3 is TGCGCCAGCAGCTTGATTTCGAAGGTAGGGGCTCCGAACACTGAAGCTTTCTTT. Translation: CASSLISKVGAPNTEAFF.

The chain links TRBV6-5 to TRBJ2-1, with D possibly TRBD1 on 6 matching bases. CDR1 is MNHEY, CDR2 SVGAGI, per germline. V was trimmed by 7 bases and J by 10 bases, leaving 14 bases between them. The CDR3 is 12 residues long. The CDR3 DNA follows: TGTGCCAGCACTCGAACAGGGAACGAGCAGTTCTTC. Its translation: CASTRTGNEQFF.

The chain links TRBV5-1 to TRBJ2-5; D gene ambiguous. The CDR3 totals 15 residues. Looked up from germline, CDR1 is SGHRS and CDR2 is YFSETQ. Trimming removed 0 bases from V and 0 bases from J, with 9 bases in between. CDR3 region: CASSLVRPYQETQYF. The CDR3 coding sequence is TGCGCCAGCAGCTTGGTCAGGCCGTACCAAGAGACCCAGTACTTC. The whole variable domain, remainder taken from reference TRBV5-1 and TRBJ2-5, is KAGVTQTPRYLIKTRGQQVTLSCSPISGHRSVSWYQQTPGQGLQFLFEYFSETQRNKGNFPGRFSGRQFSNSRSEMNVSTLELGDSALYLCASSLVRPYQETQYFGPGTRLLVL.

Comments on this clonotype: One end of the junction fails to match germline, which may point to a read error. V gene TRBV7-2 combines with J gene TRBJ2-5; a weak D match, TRBD2 (6 bases). Germline CDR1 and CDR2: SGHTA and FQGNSA. The CDR3 covers 20 residues. This CDR3 reads CVSSLTTTGLTRMSQETQYF. As DNA, the CDR3 is TGTGTCAGCAGCTTAACAACCACGGGACTCACTCGGATGTCGCAAGAGACCCAGTACTTC.

This clonotype showed up just once. The chain recombines TRBV20-1 with TRBJ2-2; 7 nucleotides match TRBD2. Germline-derived CDR1 and CDR2 are DFQATT and SNEGSKA (reference sequence). This CDR3 contains 14 residues. Trimming took 2 bases from V and 1 from J; bases not matched to a gene: 1. CDR3 sequence reads: CSARWGGNTGELFF. In nucleotides, the CDR3 is TGCAGTGCTAGATGGGGGGGGAACACCGGGGAGCTGTTTTTT.

This clonotype has a count of ten or more. This chain joins TRBV3-1 and TRBJ1-6, with D hard to call. Per the germline V gene, CDR1 is LGHDT and CDR2 is YNNKEL (reference sequence). V dropped 4 bases and J dropped 8 bases, with 6 bases sitting between them. The CDR3 sequence is 12 residues long. The CDR3 DNA is TGTGCCAGCAGCCTGAGGGATTCACCCCTCCACTTT. Translating gives CASSLRDSPLHF. Supplemented by reference TRBV3-1 and TRBJ1-6, the full variable domain reads DTAVSQTPKYLVTQMGNDKSIKCEQNLGHDTMYWYKQDSKKFLKIMFSYNNKELIINETVPNRFSPKSPDKAHLNLHINSLELGDSAVYFCASSLRDSPLHFGNGTRLTVT.